These T cell receptor beta chains were read from a single sample in a study of blood T cell repertoires in COVID-19. Measured with immunoSEQ multiplex PCR; TCRdb has only the in-frame clones, and not every one. This sample has approximately 54,000 clones, with roughly 76% found just once. Sequenced input: peripheral blood. The receptors were gathered from a woman in her sixties or seventies with acute or convalescent COVID-19. CDR3s include the opening cysteine and the closing phenylalanine or tryptophan. D genes are given only for firm matches. Clone sizes are given selectively: once, few, many, or a class where the clone is expanded.

12	-	TRBD2	TRBV3-1/TRBV3-2	TRBJ2-7	TGTGCCAGCGGGGGGGGACCGGGCGAGCAGTACTTC	CASGGGPGEQYF
14	-	-	TRBV15	TRBJ1-2	TGTGCCACCAGCAGGGGAGACGGGAACTATGGCTACACCTTC	CATSRGDGNYGYTF
15	-	-	TRBV4-1	TRBJ2-7	TGCGCCAGCAGCCAAGATTCAAGCCTCCCCTACGAGCAGTACTTC	CASSQDSSLPYEQYF
14	-	-	TRBV27	TRBJ1-6	TGTGCCAGCAGTGACCGGACTGATTATTCACCCCTCCACTTT	CASSDRTDYSPLHF
15	-	TRBD1	TRBV5-1	TRBJ2-2	TGCGCCAGCAGCCCTGGACAGGCATACACCGGGGAGCTGTTTTTT	CASSPGQAYTGELFF
15	few	-	TRBV19	TRBJ1-5	TGTGCCAGTAGTATCCTTGACGGGAACAATCAGCCCCAGCATTTT	CASSILDGNNQPQHF
17	-	TRBD1	TRBV9	TRBJ2-1	TGTGCCAGCAGCCCTCGACAGGGAATCCCCTCCTACAATGAGCAGTTCTTC	CASSPRQGIPSYNEQFF
16	-	TRBD2	TRBV4-1	TRBJ2-1	TGCGCCAGCAGCCTACTTTATAGCGGGAGAAACGGCGAGCAGTTCTTC	CASSLLYSGRNGEQFF
17	-	TRBD2	TRBV9	TRBJ2-1	TGTGCCAGCAGCGTAGATTCTGGTAGCGGGAGGGCCGGTGAGCAGTTCTTC	CASSVDSGSGRAGEQFF
15	-	-	TRBV6-5	TRBJ1-3	TGTGCCAGCCTCCCTCCGACTGACTCTGGAAACACCATATATTTT	CASLPPTDSGNTIYF